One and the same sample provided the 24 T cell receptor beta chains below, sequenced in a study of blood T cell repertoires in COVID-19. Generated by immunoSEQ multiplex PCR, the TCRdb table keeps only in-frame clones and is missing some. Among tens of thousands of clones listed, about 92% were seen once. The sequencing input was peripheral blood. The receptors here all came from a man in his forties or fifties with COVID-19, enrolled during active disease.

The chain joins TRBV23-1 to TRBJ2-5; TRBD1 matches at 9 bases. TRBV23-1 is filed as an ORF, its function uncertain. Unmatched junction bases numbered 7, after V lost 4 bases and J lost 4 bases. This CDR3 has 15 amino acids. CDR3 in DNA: TGCGCCAGCAGTCCCACGACAGGGGGTGGAGAGACCCAGTACTTC. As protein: CASSPTTGGGETQYF.

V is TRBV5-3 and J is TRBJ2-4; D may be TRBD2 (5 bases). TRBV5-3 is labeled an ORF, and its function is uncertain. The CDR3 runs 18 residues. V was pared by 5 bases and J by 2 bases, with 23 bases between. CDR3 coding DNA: TGTGCCAGAAGACTCCGAGCGGCCCCAGAGGAGTCCAAAAACATTCAGTACTTC. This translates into CARRLRAAPEESKNIQYF.

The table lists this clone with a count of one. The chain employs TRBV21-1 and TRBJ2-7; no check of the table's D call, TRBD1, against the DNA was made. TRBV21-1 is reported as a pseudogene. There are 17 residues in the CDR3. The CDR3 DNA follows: TGTGCCAGCAGCAAACCCACAGGGGGCGTTCTAGCTATCGAGCAGTACTTC. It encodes CASSKPTGGVLAIEQYF.

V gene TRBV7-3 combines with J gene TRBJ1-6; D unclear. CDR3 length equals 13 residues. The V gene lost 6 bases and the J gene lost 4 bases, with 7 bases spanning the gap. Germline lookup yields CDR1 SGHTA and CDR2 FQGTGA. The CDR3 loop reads CASSPGYNSPLHF. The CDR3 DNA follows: TGTGCCAGCAGTCCGGGATATAATTCACCCCTCCACTTT.

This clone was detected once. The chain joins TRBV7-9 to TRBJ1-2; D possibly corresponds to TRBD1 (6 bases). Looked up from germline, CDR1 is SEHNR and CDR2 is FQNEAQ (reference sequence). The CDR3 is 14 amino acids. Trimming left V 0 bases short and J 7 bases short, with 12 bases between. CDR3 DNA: TGTGCCAGCAGCTTAGCCGGCGGGGGCGCTGGCTACACCTTC. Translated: CASSLAGGGAGYTF.

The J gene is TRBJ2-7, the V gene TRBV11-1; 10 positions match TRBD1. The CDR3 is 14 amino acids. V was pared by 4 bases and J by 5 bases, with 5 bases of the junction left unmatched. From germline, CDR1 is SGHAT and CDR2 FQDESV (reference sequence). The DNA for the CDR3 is TGTGCCAGCAGCTCGGGACAGGGGTTTCACGAGCAGTACTTC. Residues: CASSSGQGFHEQYF.

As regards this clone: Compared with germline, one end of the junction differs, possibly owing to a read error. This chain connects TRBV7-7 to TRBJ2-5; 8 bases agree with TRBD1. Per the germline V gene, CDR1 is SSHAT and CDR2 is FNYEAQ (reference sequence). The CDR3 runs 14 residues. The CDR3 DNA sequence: TGTGCTAGCAGCGAACAGGGGGTGGGGGAGACCCAGTACTTC. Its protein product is CASSEQGVGETQYF.

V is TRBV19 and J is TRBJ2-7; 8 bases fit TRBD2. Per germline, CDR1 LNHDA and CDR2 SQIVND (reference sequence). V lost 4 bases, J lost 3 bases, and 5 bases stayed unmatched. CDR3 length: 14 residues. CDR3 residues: CASSSQREFYEQYF. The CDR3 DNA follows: TGTGCCAGTAGTAGCCAGCGGGAGTTCTACGAGCAGTACTTC.

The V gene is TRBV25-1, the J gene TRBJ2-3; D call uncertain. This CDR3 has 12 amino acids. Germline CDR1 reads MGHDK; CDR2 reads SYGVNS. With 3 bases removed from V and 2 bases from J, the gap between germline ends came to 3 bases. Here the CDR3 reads CASSDHTDTQYF. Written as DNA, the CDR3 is TGTGCCAGCAGTGATCACACAGATACGCAGTATTTT.

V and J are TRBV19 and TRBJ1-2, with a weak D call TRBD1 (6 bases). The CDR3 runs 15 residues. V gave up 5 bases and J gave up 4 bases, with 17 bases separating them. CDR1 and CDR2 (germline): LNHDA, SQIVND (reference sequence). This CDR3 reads CASSAGAGASYGYTF. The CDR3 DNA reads TGTGCCAGTAGTGCAGGCGCGGGGGCGAGCTATGGCTACACCTTC.

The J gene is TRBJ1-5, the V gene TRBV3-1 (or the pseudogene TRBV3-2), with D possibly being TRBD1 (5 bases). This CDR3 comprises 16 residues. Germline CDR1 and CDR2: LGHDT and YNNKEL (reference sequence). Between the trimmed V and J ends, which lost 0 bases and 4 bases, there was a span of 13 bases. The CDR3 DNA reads TGTGCCAGCAGCCAAGATATGGCAGGGAAAAATCAGCCCCAGCATTTT. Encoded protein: CASSQDMAGKNQPQHF.

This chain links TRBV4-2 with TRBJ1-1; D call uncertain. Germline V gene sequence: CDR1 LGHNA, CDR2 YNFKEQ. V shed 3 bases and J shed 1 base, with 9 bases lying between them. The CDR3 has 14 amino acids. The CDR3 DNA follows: TGTGCCAGCAGCCACCCTAACCAGAACACTGAAGCTTTCTTT. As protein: CASSHPNQNTEAFF.

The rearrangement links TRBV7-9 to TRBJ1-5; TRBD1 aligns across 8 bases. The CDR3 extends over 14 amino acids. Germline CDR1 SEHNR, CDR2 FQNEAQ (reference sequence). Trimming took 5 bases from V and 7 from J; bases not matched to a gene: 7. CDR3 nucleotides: TGTGCCAGCAGCGCTACAGGGGGGGGACAGCCCCAGCATTTT. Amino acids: CASSATGGGQPQHF.

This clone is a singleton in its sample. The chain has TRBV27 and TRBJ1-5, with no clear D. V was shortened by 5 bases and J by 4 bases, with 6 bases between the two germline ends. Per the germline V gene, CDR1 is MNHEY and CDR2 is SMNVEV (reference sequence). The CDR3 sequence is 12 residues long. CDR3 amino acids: CASSPTNQPQHF. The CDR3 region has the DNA TGTGCCAGCAGTCCAACTAATCAGCCCCAGCATTTT.

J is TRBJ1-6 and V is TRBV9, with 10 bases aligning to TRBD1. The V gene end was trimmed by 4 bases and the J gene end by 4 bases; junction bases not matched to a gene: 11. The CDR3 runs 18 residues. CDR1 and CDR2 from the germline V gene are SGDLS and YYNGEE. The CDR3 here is CASSPEAGQGGYNSPLHF. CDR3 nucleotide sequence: TGTGCCAGCAGCCCCGAGGCAGGACAGGGGGGTTATAATTCACCCCTCCACTTT.

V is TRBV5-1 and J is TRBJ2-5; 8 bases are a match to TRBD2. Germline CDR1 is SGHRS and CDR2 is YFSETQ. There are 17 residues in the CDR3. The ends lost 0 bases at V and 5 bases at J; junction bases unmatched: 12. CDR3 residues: CASSLGVAGLSEETQYF. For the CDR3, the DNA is TGCGCCAGCAGCTTGGGGGTAGCGGGATTATCGGAGGAGACCCAGTACTTC.

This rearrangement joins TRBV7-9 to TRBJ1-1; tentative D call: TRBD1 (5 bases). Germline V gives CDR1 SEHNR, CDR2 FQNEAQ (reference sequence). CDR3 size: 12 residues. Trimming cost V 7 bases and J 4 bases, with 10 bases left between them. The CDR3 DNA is TGTGCCAGCACCCCCGGGGGCACTGAAGCTTTCTTT. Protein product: CASTPGGTEAFF.

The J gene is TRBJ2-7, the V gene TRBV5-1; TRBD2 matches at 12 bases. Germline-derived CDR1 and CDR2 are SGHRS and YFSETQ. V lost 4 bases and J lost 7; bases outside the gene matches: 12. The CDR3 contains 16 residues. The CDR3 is CASSEILAGGPGEQYF. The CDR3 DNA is TGCGCCAGCAGCGAAATCCTAGCGGGAGGGCCGGGGGAGCAGTACTTC.

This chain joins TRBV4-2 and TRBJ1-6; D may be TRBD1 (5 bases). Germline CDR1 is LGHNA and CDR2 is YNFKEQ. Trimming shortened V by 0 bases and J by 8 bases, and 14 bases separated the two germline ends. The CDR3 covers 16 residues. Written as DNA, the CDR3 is TGTGCCAGCAGCCAAGAATTTGGCCAGGGCTATTCACCCCTCCACTTT. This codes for CASSQEFGQGYSPLHF.

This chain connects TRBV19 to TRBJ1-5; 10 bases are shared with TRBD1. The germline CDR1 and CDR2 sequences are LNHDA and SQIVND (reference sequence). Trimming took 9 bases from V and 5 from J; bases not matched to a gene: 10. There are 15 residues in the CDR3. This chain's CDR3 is CASQVDRGHDQPQHF. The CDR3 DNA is TGTGCCAGCCAAGTCGACAGGGGGCACGATCAGCCCCAGCATTTT.

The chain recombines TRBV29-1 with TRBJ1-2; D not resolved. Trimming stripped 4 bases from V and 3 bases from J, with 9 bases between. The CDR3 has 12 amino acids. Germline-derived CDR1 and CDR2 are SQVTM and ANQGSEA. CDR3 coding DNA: TGCAGCGTTGGACAAGTCGACTATGGCTACACCTTC. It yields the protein CSVGQVDYGYTF.

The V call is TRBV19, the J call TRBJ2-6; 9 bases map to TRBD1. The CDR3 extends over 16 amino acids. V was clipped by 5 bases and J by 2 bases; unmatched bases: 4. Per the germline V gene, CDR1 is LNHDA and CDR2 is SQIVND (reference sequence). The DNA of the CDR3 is TGTGCCAGTAGTTTCACAGGGGGCGCTGGGGCCAACGTCCTGACTTTC. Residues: CASSFTGGAGANVLTF.

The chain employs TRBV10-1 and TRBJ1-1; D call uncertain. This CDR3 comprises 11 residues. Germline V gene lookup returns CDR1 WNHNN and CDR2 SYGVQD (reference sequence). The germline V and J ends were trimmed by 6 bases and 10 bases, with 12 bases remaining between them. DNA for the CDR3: TGCGCCAGCAGCCTCTTTCCGGTAGCTTTCTTT. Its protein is CASSLFPVAFF.

CDR3 residues: CASIPQRGIQRLGEAFF. CDR3 DNA sequence: TGTGCCAGCATTCCCCAGAGAGGGATTCAGAGACTCGGTGAAGCTTTCTTT. This chain connects TRBV27 to TRBJ1-1; D gene uncertain. Trimming took 7 bases from V and 7 from J, leaving 28 bases between them. The germline gives CDR1 MNHEY, CDR2 SMNVEV (reference sequence). The CDR3 is 17 residues long.